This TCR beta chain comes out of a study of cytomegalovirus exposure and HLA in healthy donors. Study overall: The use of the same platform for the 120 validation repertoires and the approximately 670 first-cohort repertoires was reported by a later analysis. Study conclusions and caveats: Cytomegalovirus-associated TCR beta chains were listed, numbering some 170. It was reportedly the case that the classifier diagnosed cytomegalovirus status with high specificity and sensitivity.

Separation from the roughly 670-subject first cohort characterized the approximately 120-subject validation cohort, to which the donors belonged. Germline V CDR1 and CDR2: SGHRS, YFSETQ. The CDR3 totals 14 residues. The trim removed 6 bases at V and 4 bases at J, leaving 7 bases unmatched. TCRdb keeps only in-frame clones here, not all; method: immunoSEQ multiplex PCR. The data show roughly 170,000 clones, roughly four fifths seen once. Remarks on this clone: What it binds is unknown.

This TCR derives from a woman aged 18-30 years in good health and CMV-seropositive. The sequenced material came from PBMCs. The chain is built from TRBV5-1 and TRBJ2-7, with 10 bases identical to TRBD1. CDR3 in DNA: TGCGCCAGCACCCGGCCGGGACAGGGGTACGAGCAGTACTTC. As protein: CASTRPGQGYEQYF.